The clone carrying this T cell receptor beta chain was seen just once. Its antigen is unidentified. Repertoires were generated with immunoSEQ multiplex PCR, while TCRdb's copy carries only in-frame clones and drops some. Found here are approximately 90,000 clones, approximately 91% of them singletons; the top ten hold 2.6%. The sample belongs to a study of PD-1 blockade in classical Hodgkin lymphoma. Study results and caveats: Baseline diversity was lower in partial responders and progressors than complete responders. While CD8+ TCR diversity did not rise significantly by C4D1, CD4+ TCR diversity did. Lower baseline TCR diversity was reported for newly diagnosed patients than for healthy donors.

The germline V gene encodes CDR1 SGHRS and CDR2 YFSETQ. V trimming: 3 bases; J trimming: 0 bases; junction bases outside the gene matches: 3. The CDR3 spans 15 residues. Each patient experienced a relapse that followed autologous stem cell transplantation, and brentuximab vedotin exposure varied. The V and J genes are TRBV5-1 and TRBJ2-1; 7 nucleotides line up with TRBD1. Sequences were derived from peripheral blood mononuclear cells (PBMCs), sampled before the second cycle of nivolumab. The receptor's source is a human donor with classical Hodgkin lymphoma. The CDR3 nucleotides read TGCGCCAGCAGCTCCGGGACAGACTCCTACAATGAGCAGTTCTTC. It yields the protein CASSSGTDSYNEQFF. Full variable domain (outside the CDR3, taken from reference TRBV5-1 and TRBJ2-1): KAGVTQTPRYLIKTRGQQVTLSCSPISGHRSVSWYQQTPGQGLQFLFEYFSETQRNKGNFPGRFSGRQFSNSRSEMNVSTLELGDSALYLCASSSGTDSYNEQFFGPGTRLTVL.